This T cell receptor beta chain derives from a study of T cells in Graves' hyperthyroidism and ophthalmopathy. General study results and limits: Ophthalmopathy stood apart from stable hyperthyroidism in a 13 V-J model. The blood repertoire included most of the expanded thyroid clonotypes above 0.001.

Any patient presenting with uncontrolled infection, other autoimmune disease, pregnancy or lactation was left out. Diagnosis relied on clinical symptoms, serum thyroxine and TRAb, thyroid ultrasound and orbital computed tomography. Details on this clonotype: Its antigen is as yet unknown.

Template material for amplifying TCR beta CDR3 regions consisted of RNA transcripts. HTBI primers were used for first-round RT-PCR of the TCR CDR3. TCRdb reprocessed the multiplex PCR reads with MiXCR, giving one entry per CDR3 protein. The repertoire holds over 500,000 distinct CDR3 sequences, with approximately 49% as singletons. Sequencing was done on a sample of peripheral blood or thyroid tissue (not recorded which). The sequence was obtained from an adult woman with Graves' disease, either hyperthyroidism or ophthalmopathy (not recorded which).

The CDR3, as DNA: TGCGCCAGCAGCTTGTTAAGTACCGTGAGTGCCAACGTCCTGACTTTC. This codes for CASSLLSTVSANVLTF. This chain links TRBV5-1 with TRBJ2-6; D is unclear. This CDR3 spans 16 amino acids. Germline CDR1 reads SGHRS; CDR2 reads YFSETQ. V lost 1 base and J 7 bases, leaving 15 bases between the germline ends.